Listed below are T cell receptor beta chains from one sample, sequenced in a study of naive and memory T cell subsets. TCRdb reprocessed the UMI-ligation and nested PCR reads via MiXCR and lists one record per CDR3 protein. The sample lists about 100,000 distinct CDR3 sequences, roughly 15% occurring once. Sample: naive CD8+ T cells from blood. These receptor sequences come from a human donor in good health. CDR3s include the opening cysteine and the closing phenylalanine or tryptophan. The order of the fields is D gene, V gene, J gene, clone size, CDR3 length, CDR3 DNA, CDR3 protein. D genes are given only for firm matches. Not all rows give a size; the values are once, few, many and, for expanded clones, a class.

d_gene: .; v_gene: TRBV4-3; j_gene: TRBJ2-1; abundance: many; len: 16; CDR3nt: TGCGCCAGCAGCCAAGATTTTGAGGCTACCTACAATGAGCAGTTCTTC; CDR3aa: CASSQDFEATYNEQFF
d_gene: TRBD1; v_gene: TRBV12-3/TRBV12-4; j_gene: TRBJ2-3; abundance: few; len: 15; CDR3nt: TGTGCCAGCAGTCAAGACAGGGTAATTTCAGATACGCAGTATTTT; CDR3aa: CASSQDRVISDTQYF
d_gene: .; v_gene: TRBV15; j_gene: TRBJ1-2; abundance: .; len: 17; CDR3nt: TGTGCCACCAGCTCCCCAGGAGCGCAGGGTCCTGGCTATGGCTACACCTTC; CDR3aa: CATSSPGAQGPGYGYTF
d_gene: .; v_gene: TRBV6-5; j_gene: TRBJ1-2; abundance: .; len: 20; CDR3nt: TGTGCCAGCAGTTTCTCTGGACCCTTCGTCCCGGGGGGTAGTAACTATGGCTACACCTTC; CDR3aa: CASSFSGPFVPGGSNYGYTF
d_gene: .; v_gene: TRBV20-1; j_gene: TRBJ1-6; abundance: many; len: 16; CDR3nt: TGCAGTGCTAGTCCGGGCCCAGTCGTGGGGAATTCACCCCTCCACTTT; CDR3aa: CSASPGPVVGNSPLHF
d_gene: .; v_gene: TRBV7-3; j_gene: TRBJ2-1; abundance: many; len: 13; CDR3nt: TGTGCCAGCAGCCCCGCACTCTACAATGAGCAGTTCTTC; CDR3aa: CASSPALYNEQFF
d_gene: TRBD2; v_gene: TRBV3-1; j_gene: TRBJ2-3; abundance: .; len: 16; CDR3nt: TGTGCCAGCAGCCAAGGAGCGGGAGGACTCCCAGATACGCAGTATTTT; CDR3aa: CASSQGAGGLPDTQYF
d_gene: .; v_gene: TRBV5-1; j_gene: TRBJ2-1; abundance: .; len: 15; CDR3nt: TGCGCCAGCAGCCAAGACACGAGCTCCTACAATGAGCAGTTCTTC; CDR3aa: CASSQDTSSYNEQFF
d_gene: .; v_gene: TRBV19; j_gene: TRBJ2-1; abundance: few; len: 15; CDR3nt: TGTGCCAGTAGTAAATACCGGGAGAGGTACAATGAGCAGTTCTTC; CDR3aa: CASSKYRERYNEQFF
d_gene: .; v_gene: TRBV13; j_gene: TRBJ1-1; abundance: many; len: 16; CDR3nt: TGTGCCAGCAGCCTTGCGACGTCTCTTGGGTGGACTGAAGCTTTCTTT; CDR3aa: CASSLATSLGWTEAFF
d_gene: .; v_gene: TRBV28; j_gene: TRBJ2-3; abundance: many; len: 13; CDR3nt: TGTGCCAGCAGTTTCGCCACCGGGGATACGCAGTATTTT; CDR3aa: CASSFATGDTQYF
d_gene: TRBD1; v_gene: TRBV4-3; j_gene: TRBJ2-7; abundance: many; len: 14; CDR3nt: TGCGCCAGCAGCCAATCCTCAGGGGGCCACGAGCAGTACTTC; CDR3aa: CASSQSSGGHEQYF
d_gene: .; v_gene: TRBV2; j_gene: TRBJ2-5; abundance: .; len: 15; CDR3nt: TGTGCCAGCAGTGAGCCTAGCGAACCCCAAGAGACCCAGTACTTC; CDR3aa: CASSEPSEPQETQYF
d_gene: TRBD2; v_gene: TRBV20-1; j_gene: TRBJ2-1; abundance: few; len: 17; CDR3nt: TGCAGTGCTAGATCCGGGGAAGGACTAGCGGGGGACAATGAGCAGTTCTTC; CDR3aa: CSARSGEGLAGDNEQFF
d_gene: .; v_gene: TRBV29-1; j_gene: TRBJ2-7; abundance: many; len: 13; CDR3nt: TGCAGCGTTAGAGGGGTTCCGACCTACGAGCAGTACTTC; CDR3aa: CSVRGVPTYEQYF
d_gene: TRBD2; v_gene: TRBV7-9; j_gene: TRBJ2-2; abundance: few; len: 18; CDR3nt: TGTGCCAGCAGCCCAGCCTATAGCGGGAGGGGCGGCACCGGGGAGCTGTTTTTT; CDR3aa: CASSPAYSGRGGTGELFF
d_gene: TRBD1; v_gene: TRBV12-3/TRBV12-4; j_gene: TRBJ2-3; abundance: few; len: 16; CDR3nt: TGTGCCAGCAGAGCCCGGGACAGGGCCTTCACAGATACGCAGTATTTT; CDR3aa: CASRARDRAFTDTQYF
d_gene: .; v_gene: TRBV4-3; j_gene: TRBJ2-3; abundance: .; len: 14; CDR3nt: TGCGCCAGCAGCCCTGGGGGGTCCACAGATACGCAGTATTTT; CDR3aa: CASSPGGSTDTQYF
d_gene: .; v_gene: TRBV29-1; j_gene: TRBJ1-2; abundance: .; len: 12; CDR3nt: TGCAGCGTTACCCGGGAGGAGGGTGGCTACACCTTC; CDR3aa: CSVTREEGGYTF
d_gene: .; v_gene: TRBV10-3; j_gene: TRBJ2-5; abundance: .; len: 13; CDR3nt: TGTGCCATCAGTGATAGACAGCAAGAGACCCAGTACTTC; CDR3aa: CAISDRQQETQYF
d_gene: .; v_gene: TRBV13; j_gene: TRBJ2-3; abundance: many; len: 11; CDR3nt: TGTGCCAGCAGATACACAGATACGCAGTATTTT; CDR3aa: CASRYTDTQYF
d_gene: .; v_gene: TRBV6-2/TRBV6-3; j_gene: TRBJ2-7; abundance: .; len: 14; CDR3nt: TGTGCCAGCAGTTACTCTCAGAACCCCTACGAGCAGTACTTC; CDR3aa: CASSYSQNPYEQYF
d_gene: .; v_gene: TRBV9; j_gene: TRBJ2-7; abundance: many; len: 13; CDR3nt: TGTGCCAGCAGCAGAGGGGGACTTGCCGAGCAGTACTTC; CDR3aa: CASSRGGLAEQYF
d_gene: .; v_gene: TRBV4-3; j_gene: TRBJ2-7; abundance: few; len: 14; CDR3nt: TGCGCCAGCAGCCAAGATCCGCAGGGGTACGAGCAGTACTTC; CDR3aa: CASSQDPQGYEQYF
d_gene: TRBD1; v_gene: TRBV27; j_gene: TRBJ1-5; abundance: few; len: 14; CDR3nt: TGTGCCAGCAGTAAGGGACAGCCCAATCAGCCCCAGCATTTT; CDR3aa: CASSKGQPNQPQHF
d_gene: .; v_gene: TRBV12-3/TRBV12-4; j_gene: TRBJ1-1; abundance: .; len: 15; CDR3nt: TGTGCCAGCACCCCCGGGTTTGGGGTCGACACTGAAGCTTTCTTT; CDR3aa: CASTPGFGVDTEAFF
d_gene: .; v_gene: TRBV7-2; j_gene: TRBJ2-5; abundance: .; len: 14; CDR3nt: TGTGCCAGCAGCTCGCCCACAGGGCTGGAGACCCAGTACTTC; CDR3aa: CASSSPTGLETQYF
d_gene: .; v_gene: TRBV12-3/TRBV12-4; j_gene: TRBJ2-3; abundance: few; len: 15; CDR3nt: TGTGCCAGCAGTTTGCCTGATTCGAGGGCAGATACGCAGTATTTT; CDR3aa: CASSLPDSRADTQYF
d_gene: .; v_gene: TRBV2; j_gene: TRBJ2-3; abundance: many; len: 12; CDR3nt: TGTGCCAGCAGTGGTTTTGAAGATACGCAGTATTTT; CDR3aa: CASSGFEDTQYF
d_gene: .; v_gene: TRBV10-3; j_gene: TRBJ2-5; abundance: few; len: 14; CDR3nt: TGTGCCATCAGTCTCGGGGGGCTAGGAGAGACCCAGTACTTC; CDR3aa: CAISLGGLGETQYF
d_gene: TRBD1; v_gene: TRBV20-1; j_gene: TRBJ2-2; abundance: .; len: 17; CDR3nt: TGCAGTGCTAGAGTGGGGGGACAGGGGGACAACACCGGGGAGCTGTTTTTT; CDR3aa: CSARVGGQGDNTGELFF
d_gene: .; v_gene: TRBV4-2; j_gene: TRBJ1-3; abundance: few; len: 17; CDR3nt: TGTGCCAGCAGCCAAGACCCGGGGGCGACCTCTGGAAACACCATATATTTT; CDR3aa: CASSQDPGATSGNTIYF
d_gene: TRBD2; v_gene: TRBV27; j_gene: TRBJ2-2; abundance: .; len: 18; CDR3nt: TGTGCCAGCAGTCCCCGACTAGCGGGAGGTATGGATACCGGGGAGCTGTTTTTT; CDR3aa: CASSPRLAGGMDTGELFF
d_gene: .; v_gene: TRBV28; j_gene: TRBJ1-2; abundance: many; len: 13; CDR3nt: TGTGCCAGCAGTTTAGGGCAGAACGATGGCTACACCTTC; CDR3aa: CASSLGQNDGYTF
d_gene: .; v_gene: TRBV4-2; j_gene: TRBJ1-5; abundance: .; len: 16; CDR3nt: TGTGCCAGCAACTTGAACCCCGGGAGCCTCAATCAGCCCCAGCATTTT; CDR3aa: CASNLNPGSLNQPQHF
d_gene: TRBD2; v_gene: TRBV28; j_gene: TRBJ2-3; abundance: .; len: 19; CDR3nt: TGTGCCAGCAGTTTATGGGGGACTAGCGGGGGGGCCATCACAGATACGCAGTATTTT; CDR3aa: CASSLWGTSGGAITDTQYF
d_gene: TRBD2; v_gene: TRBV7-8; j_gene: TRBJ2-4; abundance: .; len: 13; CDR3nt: TGTGCCAGTTCGGGGGGAGCCAAAAACATTCAGTACTTC; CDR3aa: CASSGGAKNIQYF
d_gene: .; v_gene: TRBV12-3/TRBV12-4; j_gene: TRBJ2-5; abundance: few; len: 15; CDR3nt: TGTGCCAGCAGTTTAACAGGCGGATACGGGGAGACCCAGTACTTC; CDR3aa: CASSLTGGYGETQYF
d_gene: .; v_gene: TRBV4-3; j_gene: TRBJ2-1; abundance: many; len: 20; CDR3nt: TGCGCCAGCAGCCAAGATGTTCTATCCGCAGAAAAAGGGTTGTACCATGAGCAGTTCTTC; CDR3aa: CASSQDVLSAEKGLYHEQFF
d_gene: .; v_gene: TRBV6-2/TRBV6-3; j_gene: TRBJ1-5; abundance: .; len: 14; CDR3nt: TGTGCCAGCAGTACAGGGATTAGCAATCAGCCCCAGCATTTT; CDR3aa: CASSTGISNQPQHF
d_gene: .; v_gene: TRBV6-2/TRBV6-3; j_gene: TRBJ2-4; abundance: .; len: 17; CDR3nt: TGTGCCAGCAGTTGGAGGTGGGAGGCGGTAGCCAAAAACATTCAGTACTTC; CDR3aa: CASSWRWEAVAKNIQYF
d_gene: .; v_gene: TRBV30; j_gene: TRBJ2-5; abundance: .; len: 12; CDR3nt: TGTGCCTGGAGTGTTAGCGGAGAGACCCAGTACTTC; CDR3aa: CAWSVSGETQYF
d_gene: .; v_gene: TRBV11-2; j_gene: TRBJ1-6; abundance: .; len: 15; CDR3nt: TGTGCCAGCAGCGCGGAAACAGGACTAAGCTCACCCCTCCACTTT; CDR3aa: CASSAETGLSSPLHF
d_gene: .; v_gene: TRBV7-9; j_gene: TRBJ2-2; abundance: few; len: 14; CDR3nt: TGTGCCAGCAGCTTAGACCCCGGAACCGGGGAGCTGTTTTTT; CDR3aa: CASSLDPGTGELFF
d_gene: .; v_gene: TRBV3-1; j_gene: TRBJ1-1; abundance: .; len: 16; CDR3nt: TGTGCCAGCAGCCAGACGGTCTACGGCTGGGACACTGAAGCTTTCTTT; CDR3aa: CASSQTVYGWDTEAFF
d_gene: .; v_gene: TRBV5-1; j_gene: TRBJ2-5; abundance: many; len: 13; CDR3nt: TGCGCCAGCAGCTTGGAGTCAGAAGAGACCCAGTACTTC; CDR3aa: CASSLESEETQYF